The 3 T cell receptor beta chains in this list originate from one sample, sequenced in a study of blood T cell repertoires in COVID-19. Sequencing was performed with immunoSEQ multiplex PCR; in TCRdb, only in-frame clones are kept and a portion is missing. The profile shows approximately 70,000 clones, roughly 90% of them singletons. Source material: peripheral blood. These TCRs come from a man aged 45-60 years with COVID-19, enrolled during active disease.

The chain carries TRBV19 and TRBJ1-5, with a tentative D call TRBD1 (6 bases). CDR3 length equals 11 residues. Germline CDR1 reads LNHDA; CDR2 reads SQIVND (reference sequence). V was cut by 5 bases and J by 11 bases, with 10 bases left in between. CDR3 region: CASSGQISQHF. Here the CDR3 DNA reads TGTGCCAGTAGTGGACAGATCTCCCAGCATTTT. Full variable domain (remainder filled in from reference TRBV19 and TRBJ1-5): DGGITQSPKYLFRKEGQNVTLSCEQNLNHDAMYWYRQDPGQGLRLIYYSQIVNDFQKGDIAEGYSVSREKKESFPLTVTSAQKNPTAFYLCASSGQISQHFGDGTRLSIL.

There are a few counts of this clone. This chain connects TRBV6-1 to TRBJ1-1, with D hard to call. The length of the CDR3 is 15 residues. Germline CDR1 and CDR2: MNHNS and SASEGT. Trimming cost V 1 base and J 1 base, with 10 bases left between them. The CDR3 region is CASSEGLTRNTEAFF. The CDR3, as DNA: TGTGCCAGCAGTGAAGGACTGACCAGGAACACTGAAGCTTTCTTT.

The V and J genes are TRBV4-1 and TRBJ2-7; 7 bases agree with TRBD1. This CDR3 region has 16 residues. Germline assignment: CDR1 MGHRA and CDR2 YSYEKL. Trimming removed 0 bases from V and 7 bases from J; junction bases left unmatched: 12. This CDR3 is CASSQDGGRGRKEQYF. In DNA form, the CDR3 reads TGCGCCAGCAGCCAAGATGGGGGAAGGGGGCGGAAAGAGCAGTACTTC.